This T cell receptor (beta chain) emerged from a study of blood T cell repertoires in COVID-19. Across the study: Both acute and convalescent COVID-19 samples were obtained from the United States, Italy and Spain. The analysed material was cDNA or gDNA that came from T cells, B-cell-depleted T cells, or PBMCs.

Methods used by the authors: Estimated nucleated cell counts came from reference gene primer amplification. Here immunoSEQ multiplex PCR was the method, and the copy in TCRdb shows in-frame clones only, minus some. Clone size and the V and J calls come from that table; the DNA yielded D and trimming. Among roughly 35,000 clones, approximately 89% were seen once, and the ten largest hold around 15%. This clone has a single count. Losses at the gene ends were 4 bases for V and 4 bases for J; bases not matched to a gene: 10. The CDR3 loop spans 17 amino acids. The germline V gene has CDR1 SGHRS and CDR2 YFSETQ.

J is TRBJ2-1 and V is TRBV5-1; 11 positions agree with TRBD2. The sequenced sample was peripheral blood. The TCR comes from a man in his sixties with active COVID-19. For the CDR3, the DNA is TGCGCCAGCAGCACAAGTAGCGGGAGGGTCGGATACAATGAGCAGTTCTTC. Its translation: CASSTSSGRVGYNEQFF.